This T cell receptor beta chain was retrieved from a study of blood T cell repertoires in COVID-19. Study overall: The United States, Italy and Spain supplied acute and convalescent COVID-19 samples. PBMCs, B-cell-depleted T cells, or T cells provided the cDNA or gDNA that made up the material.

Source study methods: The authors estimated nucleated cell counts from reference gene primer amplification. Clones were sequenced by immunoSEQ multiplex PCR, and TCRdb holds only the in-frame ones, with some missing. D and trimming were read from the DNA, whereas the V and J calls and clone size are those reported in that table. The table includes around 25,000 clones, nearly 90% detected once. Source material: peripheral blood. The sequence came from a man between 65 and 80 years old with acute or convalescent COVID-19.

CDR3 nucleotides: TGTGCCAGTAGTATTGGGGCAAGCAGCGGGAGGAACACCGGGGAGCTGTTTTTT. Translating gives CASSIGASSGRNTGELFF. This chain joins TRBV19 and TRBJ2-2, with TRBD2 identical over 8 bases. The CDR3 contains 18 residues. Germline lookup yields CDR1 LNHDA and CDR2 SQIVND (reference sequence). The trim removed 3 bases at V and 1 base at J, leaving 10 bases unmatched.